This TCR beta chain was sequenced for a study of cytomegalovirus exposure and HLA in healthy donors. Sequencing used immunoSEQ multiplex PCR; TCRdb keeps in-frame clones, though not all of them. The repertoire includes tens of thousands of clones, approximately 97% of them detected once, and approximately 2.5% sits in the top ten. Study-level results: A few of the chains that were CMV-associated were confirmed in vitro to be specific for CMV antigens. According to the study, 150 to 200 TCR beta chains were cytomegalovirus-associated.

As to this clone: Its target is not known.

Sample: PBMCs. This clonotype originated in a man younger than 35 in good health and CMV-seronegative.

For the CDR3, the DNA is TGTGCCAGCAGGGACACGTCCTATGGCTACACCTTC. Its protein is CASRDTSYGYTF. The gene calls are TRBV28 and TRBJ1-2; D possibly corresponds to TRBD1 (5 bases). The germline CDR1 and CDR2 sequences are MDHEN and SYDVKM. Trimming removed 6 bases from V and 4 bases from J, with 9 bases in between. This CDR3 has 12 amino acids.